The present T cell receptor beta chain was sequenced within a study of blood T cell repertoires in COVID-19. In the study overall: Acute-phase and convalescent COVID-19 samples originated in the United States, Italy and Spain.

Seattle's enrolled individuals joined amid active infection and were then monitored longitudinally. Per the germline V gene, CDR1 is SGDLS and CDR2 is YYNGEE. The J segment lost 2 bases and the V segment lost 0 bases, leaving 1 base of the junction unmatched. The CDR3 is 16 residues long. How the authors handled the data: Researchers report that nucleated cell counts were estimated from reference gene primer amplification. The repertoire was sequenced with immunoSEQ multiplex PCR; TCRdb's copy has only in-frame clones and lacks some. V and J calls plus clone size are reproduced from that table; the DNA served to infer D and trimming. This table holds 250,000 or so clones, roughly 86% found once.

Sequenced input: peripheral blood. The J gene is TRBJ1-4, the V gene TRBV9; 10 bases are shared with TRBD1. The receptor was derived from a woman in her sixties with COVID-19, enrolled during active disease. In nucleotides, the CDR3 is TGTGCCAGCAGCGTAGGGGACAGGGGCACTAATGAAAAACTGTTTTTT. This encodes CASSVGDRGTNEKLFF.